One sample yielded the 2 T cell receptor beta chains listed below, sequenced in a study of T cell repertoires in aging, cancer and after chemotherapy. Amplification of TCR beta used genomic DNA extracted from peripheral blood. TRB rearrangements spanning V, D and J were amplified using mixed TRB-A/B primers. TCRdb ran MiXCR on the multiplex PCR reads and lists one entry per CDR3 protein. This table holds roughly 15,000 distinct CDR3 sequences, 50% found once. The sequenced material came from blood. These receptors were taken from a human donor in good health.

This clonotype was seen more than once but under ten times. The chain joins TRBV19 to TRBJ2-7; maybe TRBD1 (5 bases). Trimming pared 3 bases from V and 2 bases from J, leaving 11 bases between. Germline V CDR1 and CDR2: LNHDA, SQIVND (reference sequence). This CDR3 has 14 residues. DNA of the CDR3: TGTGCCAGTAGTATCGACAGCCTCGCCTACGAGCAGTACTTC. This gives the protein CASSIDSLAYEQYF.

This clonotype was counted a few times. The rearrangement uses TRBV29-1 and TRBJ2-1; 8 bases line up with TRBD2. The CDR3 has 13 residues. The V segment lost 4 bases and the J segment 5 bases; nucleotides outside the gene matches: 4. Germline assignment: CDR1 SQVTM and CDR2 ANQGSEA. In DNA form, the CDR3 reads TGCAGCGTTGGCGGGGGGCTGGACAATGAGCAGTTCTTC. Residues: CSVGGGLDNEQFF.